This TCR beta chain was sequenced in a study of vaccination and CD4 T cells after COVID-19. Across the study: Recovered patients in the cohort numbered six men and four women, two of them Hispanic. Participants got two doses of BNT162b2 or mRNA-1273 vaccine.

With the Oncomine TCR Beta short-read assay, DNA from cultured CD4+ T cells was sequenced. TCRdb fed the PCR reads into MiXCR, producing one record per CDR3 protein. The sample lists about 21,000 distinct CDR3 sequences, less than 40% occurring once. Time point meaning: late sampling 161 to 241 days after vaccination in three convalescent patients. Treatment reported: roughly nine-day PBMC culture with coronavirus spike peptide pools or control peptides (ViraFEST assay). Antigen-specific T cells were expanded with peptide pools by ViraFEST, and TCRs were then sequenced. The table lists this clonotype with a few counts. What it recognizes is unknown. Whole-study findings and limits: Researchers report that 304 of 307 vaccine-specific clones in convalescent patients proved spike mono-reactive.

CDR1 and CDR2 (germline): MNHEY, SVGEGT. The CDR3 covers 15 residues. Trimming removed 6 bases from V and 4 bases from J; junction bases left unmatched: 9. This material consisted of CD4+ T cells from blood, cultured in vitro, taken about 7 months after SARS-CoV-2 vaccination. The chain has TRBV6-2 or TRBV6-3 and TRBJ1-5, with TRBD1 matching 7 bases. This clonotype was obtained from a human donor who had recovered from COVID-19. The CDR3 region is CASRHRLTGNQPQHF. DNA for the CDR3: TGTGCCAGCAGGCATCGACTGACAGGGAATCAGCCCCAGCATTTT.